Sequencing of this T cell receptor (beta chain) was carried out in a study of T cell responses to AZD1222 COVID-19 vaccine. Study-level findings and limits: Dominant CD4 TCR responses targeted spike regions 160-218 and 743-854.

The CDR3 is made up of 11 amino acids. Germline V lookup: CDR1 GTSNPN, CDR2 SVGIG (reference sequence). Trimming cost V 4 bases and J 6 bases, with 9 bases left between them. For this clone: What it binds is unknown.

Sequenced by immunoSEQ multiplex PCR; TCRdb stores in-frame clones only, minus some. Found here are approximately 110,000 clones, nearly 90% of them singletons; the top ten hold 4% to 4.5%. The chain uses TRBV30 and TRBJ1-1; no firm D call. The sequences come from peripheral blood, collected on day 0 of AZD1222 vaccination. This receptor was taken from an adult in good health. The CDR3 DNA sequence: TGTGCCTGGACGCCCGTAGCTGAAGCTTTCTTT. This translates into CAWTPVAEAFF.